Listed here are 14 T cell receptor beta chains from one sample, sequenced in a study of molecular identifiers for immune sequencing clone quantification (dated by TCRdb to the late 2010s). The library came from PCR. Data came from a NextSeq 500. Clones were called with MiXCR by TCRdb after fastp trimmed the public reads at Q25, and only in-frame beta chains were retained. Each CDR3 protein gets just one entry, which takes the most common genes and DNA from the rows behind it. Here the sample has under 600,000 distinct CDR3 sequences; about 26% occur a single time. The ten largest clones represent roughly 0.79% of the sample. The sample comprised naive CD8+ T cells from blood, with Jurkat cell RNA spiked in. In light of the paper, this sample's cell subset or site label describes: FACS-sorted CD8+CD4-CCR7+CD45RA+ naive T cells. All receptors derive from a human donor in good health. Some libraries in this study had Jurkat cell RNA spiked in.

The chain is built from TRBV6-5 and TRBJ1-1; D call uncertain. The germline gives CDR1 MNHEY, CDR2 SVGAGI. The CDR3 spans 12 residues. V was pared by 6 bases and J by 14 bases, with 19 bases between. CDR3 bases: TGTGCCAGCAGAACGGGGAACGGGGAATCATTCTTT. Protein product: CASRTGNGESFF.

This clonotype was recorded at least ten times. CDR3 sequence (DNA): TGTGCCAGCAGGAGACAGGGGCCAAATCAGCCCCAGCATTTT. This encodes CASRRQGPNQPQHF. The rearrangement joins TRBV2 to TRBJ1-5; 8 bases are shared with TRBD1. With 6 bases clipped from V and 4 bases from J, the junction kept 5 bases outside the gene matches. Looked up from germline, CDR1 is SNHLY and CDR2 is FYNNEI. The CDR3 consists of 14 residues.

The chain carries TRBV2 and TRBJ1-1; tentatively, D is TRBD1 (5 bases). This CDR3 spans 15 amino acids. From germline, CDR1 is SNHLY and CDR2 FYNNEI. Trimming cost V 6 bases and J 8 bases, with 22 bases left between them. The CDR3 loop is CASSSAGQYLQEAFF. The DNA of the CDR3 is TGTGCCAGCAGCTCGGCGGGGCAGTACCTTCAGGAAGCTTTCTTT.

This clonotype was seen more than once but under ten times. This CDR3 reads CASSPEGVRDEAFF. In nucleotides, the CDR3 is TGTGCCAGCTCACCCGAAGGGGTCCGGGATGAAGCTTTCTTT. The V and J genes are TRBV18 and TRBJ1-1; TRBD1 is a possible D gene (5 bases). The CDR3 loop spans 14 amino acids. The V and J ends lost 3 bases and 7 bases respectively, with 15 bases between them. Germline CDR1 is KGHSH and CDR2 is LQKENI. The complete variable domain, with remaining parts taken from reference TRBV18 and TRBJ1-1, reads NAGVMQNPRHLVRRRGQEARLRCSPMKGHSHVYWYRQLPEEGLKFMVYLQKENIIDESGMPKERFSAEFPKEGPSILRIQQVVRGDSAAYFCASSPEGVRDEAFFGQGTRLTVV.

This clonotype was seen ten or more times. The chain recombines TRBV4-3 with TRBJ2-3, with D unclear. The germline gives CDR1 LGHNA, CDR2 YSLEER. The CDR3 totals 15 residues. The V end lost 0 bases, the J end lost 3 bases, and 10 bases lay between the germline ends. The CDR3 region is CASSQDSGPTDTQYF. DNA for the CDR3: TGCGCCAGCAGCCAAGATTCAGGTCCGACAGATACGCAGTATTTT.

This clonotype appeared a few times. The CDR3 bases are TGCGCCAGCAGCCTCGACAGGGGGCATGAAAAACTGTTTTTT. The encoded protein is CASSLDRGHEKLFF. The chain links TRBV5-1 to TRBJ1-4, with 10 nucleotides matching TRBD1. Germline loops: CDR1 SGHRS, CDR2 YFSETQ. This CDR3 spans 14 amino acids. V was clipped by 4 bases and J by 6 bases; unmatched bases: 3.

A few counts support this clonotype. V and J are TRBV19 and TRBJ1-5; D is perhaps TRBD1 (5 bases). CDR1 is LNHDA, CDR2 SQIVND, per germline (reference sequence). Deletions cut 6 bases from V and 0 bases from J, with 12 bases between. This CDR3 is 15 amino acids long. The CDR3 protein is CASRKTGNSNQPQHF. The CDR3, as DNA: TGTGCCAGTAGAAAAACAGGCAATAGCAATCAGCCCCAGCATTTT.

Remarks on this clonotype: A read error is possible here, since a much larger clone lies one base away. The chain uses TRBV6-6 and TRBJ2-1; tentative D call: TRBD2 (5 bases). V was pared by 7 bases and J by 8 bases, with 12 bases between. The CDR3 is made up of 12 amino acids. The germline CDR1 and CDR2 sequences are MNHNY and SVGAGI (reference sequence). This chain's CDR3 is CASTPVEDEQFF. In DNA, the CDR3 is TGTGCCAGCACCCCCGTGGAGGATGAGCAGTTCTTC.

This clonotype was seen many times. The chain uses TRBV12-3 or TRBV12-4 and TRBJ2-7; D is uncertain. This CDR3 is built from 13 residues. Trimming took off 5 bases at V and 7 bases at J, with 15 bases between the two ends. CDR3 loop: CASSPRPPGEQYF. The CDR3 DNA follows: TGTGCCAGCAGTCCTCGGCCCCCTGGAGAGCAGTACTTC.

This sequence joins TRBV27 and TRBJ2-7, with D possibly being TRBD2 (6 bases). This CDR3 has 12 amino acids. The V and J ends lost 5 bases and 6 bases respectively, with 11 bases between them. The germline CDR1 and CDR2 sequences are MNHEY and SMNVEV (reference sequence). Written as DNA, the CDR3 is TGTGCCAGCAGTCCATGGGGACTCGAGCAGTACTTC. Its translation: CASSPWGLEQYF.

The CDR3 DNA sequence: TGCGCCAGCAGCCAAGCCAGGGACCACTACGAGCAGTACTTC. It specifies CASSQARDHYEQYF. This chain connects TRBV4-1 to TRBJ2-7; D could derive from TRBD1 or TRBD2 (5 bases each). Germline-derived CDR1 and CDR2 are MGHRA and YSYEKL. This CDR3 comprises 14 residues. V dropped 1 base and J dropped 3 bases, with 10 bases sitting between them.

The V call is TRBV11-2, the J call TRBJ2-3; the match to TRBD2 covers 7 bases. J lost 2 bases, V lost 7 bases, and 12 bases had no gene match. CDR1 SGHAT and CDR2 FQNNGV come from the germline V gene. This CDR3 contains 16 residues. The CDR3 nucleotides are TGTGCCAGCAACCCCTCAGGACTAGTGGTCACAGATACGCAGTATTTT. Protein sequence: CASNPSGLVVTDTQYF.

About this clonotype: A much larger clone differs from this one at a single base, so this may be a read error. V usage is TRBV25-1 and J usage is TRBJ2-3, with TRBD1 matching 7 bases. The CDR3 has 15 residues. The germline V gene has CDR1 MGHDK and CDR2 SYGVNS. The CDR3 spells CASSGKTGLLDTQSF. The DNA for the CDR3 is TGTGCCAGCAGTGGCAAGACAGGGTTGTTGGATACGCAGTCTTTT.

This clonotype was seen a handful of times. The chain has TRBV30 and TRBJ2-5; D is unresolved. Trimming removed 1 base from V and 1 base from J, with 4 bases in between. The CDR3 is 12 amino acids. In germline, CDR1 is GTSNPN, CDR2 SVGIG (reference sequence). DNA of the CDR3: TGTGCCTGGAGTGGACTCCAAGAGACCCAGTACTTC. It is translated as CAWSGLQETQYF. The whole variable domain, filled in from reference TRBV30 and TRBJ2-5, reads SQTIHQWPATLVQPVGSPLSLECTVEGTSNPNLYWYRQAAGRGLQLLFYSVGIGQISSEVPQNLSASRPQDRQFILSSKKLLLSDSGFYLCAWSGLQETQYFGPGTRLLVL.